Listed here are 32 T cell receptor beta chains from one sample, sequenced in a study of low-dose radiotherapy and immunotherapy resistance in tumors. The PCR that amplified TCRs ran for approximately 20 cycles, relying on a constant-region primer and a V-primer adapter. Each CDR3 protein is one row after TCRdb ran MiXCR on the reads. The sample records some 53,000 distinct CDR3 sequences, around 34% being singletons. Time point in this sample: after trial treatment. The treatment: LDRT plus nivolumab, ipilimumab, low-dose cyclophosphamide and aspirin (RACIN trial). The sample in question was PBMCs, obtained after low-dose radiotherapy plus immunotherapy. The source of these receptors is a male donor with rectosigmoid adenocarcinoma.

This chain uses TRBV12-3 or TRBV12-4 with TRBJ2-2; D is possibly TRBD2 (6 bases). Deletions cut 8 bases from V and 2 bases from J, with 12 bases between. The CDR3 totals 14 residues. The CDR3 is CASGQRANTGELFF. For the CDR3, the DNA is TGTGCCAGCGGGCAGCGGGCTAACACCGGGGAGCTGTTTTTT.

Many counts were recorded for this clonotype. The V call is TRBV7-2, the J call TRBJ2-7; 7 nucleotides agree with TRBD1. Trimming at V came to 5 bases and at J to 3 bases, leaving 4 bases not matched to a gene. The germline CDR1 and CDR2 sequences are SGHTA and FQGNSA. This CDR3 is 13 amino acids long. This CDR3 reads CASSLGQIYEQYF. The CDR3 nucleotides read TGTGCCAGCAGCCTGGGACAGATCTACGAGCAGTACTTC.

This clonotype was seen many times. This chain connects TRBV5-4 to TRBJ2-3; D is possibly TRBD2 (5 bases). Trimming took off 1 base at V and 2 bases at J, with 17 bases between the two ends. This CDR3 spans 17 amino acids. Germline V gives CDR1 SGHNT, CDR2 YYREEE (reference sequence). The CDR3 DNA sequence: TGTGCCAGCAGCTTGCGAAGCGGAACATTGTTCACAGATACGCAGTATTTT. This encodes CASSLRSGTLFTDTQYF. Based on the CDR3 plus reference TRBV5-4 and TRBJ2-3, the full variable domain is ETGVTQSPTHLIKTRGQQVTLRCSSQSGHNTVSWYQQALGQGPQFIFQYYREEENGRGNFPPRFSGLQFPNYSSELNVNALELDDSALYLCASSLRSGTLFTDTQYFGPGTRLTVL.

Remarks on this clonotype: This clone may be a read error of a much larger clone one base away. The chain links TRBV6-2 or TRBV6-3 to TRBJ2-1; perhaps TRBD2 as D (6 bases). Germline CDR1 reads MNHEY; CDR2 reads SVGEGT. The CDR3 sequence is 17 residues long. CDR3 nucleotides: TGTGCCAGCAGCTCCTCCTCGACCGGGAGTAGTGGGAATGAGCAGTTGTTC. Translating gives CASSSSSTGSSGNEQLF.

On this clonotype itself: A far larger clone is off by one base, so a read error is likely. The chain has TRBV13 and TRBJ2-1; D remains unclear. The V end was cut by 6 bases, the J end by 2 bases, with 14 bases between. The CDR3 runs to 15 residues. Germline CDR1 is PRHDT and CDR2 is FYEKMQ (reference sequence). Written as DNA, the CDR3 is TGTGCCAGCAGTGACTTTGCGTGGACCTACAATGAGCAGTTCTTC. This gives the protein CASSDFAWTYNEQFF.

The sample holds a few counts of this clonotype. J is TRBJ2-5 and V is TRBV11-2, with 9 bases matching TRBD2. This CDR3 is built from 14 residues. The germline V gene has CDR1 SGHAT and CDR2 FQNNGV. V was clipped by 10 bases and J by 1 base; unmatched bases: 7. Here the CDR3 reads CATERGAFQETQYF. The DNA of the CDR3 is TGTGCCACCGAGCGGGGGGCCTTCCAAGAGACCCAGTACTTC. The entire variable domain, with the rest obtained from reference TRBV11-2 and TRBJ2-5, is as follows: EAGVAQSPRYKIIEKRQSVAFWCNPISGHATLYWYQQILGQGPKLLIQFQNNGVVDDSQLPKDRFSAERLKGVDSTLKIQPAKLEDSAVYLCATERGAFQETQYFGPGTRLLVL.

This clonotype was recorded at least ten times. The rearrangement uses TRBV6-2 or TRBV6-3 and TRBJ2-6; D is ambiguous. CDR1 is MNHEY, CDR2 SVGEGT, per germline. V lost 7 bases, J lost 1 base, and 17 bases lay in between. The CDR3 sequence is 17 residues long. The CDR3 coding sequence is TGTGCCAGCACTCCGCAAAAAGGACGGTCTGGGGCCAACGTCCTGACTTTC. Residues: CASTPQKGRSGANVLTF.

This clonotype was observed at least ten times. CDR3 DNA sequence: TGTGCCAGCAGTTTTACGTCTAGGGGTTTAAATGGCTACACCTTC. Protein product: CASSFTSRGLNGYTF. This chain joins TRBV28 and TRBJ1-2; TRBD1 might be the D (5 bases). Germline V gives CDR1 MDHEN, CDR2 SYDVKM. This CDR3 is 15 amino acids long. V was shortened by 3 bases and J by 6 bases, with 17 bases between the two germline ends.

This clonotype showed up many times. The J gene is TRBJ2-2, the V gene TRBV11-3, with D perhaps TRBD1 (5 bases). Trimming left V 5 bases short and J 6 bases short, with 13 bases between. There are 14 residues in the CDR3. Germline CDR1 SGHNT, CDR2 YENEEA. The chain's CDR3 is CASSPTVGSGELFF. CDR3 nucleotides: TGTGCCAGCAGCCCGACAGTGGGGTCCGGGGAGCTGTTTTTT.

This chain uses TRBV19 with TRBJ2-1; D is unclear. Trimming took 6 bases from V and 8 from J, leaving 14 bases between them. CDR3 size: 13 residues. From germline, CDR1 is LNHDA and CDR2 SQIVND (reference sequence). The CDR3 DNA is TGTGCCAGTAGCAGCTTCACGTGGGATGAGCAGTTCTTC. Encoded protein: CASSSFTWDEQFF.

There are many counts of this clonotype. The chain uses TRBV2 and TRBJ1-1; D is perhaps TRBD1 (5 bases). The germline V and J ends were trimmed by 0 bases and 9 bases, with 20 bases remaining between them. Germline CDR1 and CDR2: SNHLY and FYNNEI. The CDR3 sequence is 16 residues long. As DNA, the CDR3 is TGTGCCAGCAGTGAAGCAGGCCCGAGGGCGGGACTTAAAGCTTTCTTT. Translated: CASSEAGPRAGLKAFF.

This clonotype was found many times. The chain combines TRBV20-1 with TRBJ2-3; TRBD2 matches at 11 bases. There are 14 residues in the CDR3. Losses at the gene ends were 0 bases for V and 7 bases for J; bases not matched to a gene: 3. Germline V gives CDR1 DFQATT, CDR2 SNEGSKA (reference sequence). The DNA of the CDR3 is TGCAGTGCTAGAGATCGACTAGCGGGGTATACGCAGTATTTT. Amino acids: CSARDRLAGYTQYF.

The chain couples TRBV29-1 to TRBJ2-3; 9 positions agree with TRBD2. CDR1 SQVTM and CDR2 ANQGSEA come from the germline V gene. V was clipped by 4 bases and J by 6 bases; unmatched bases: 5. The CDR3 spans 13 residues. The CDR3 protein is CSVAGGGADTQYF. For the CDR3, the DNA is TGCAGCGTTGCTGGCGGGGGGGCTGATACGCAGTATTTT.

This clonotype was detected once. The chain has TRBV5-6 and TRBJ2-1; D might be TRBD2 (6 bases). Trimming cost V 2 bases and J 4 bases, with 13 bases left between them. The germline V gene encodes CDR1 SGHDT and CDR2 YYEEEE. The CDR3 contains 15 residues. In nucleotides, the CDR3 is TGTGCCAGCAGCTTCGGCGGGGTGAATTACAATGAGCAGTTCTTC. It translates to CASSFGGVNYNEQFF.

The chain carries TRBV7-2 and TRBJ1-6; no reliable D call. Germline V CDR1 and CDR2: SGHTA, FQGNSA. The CDR3 has 15 amino acids. V was cut by 4 bases and J by 5 bases, with 12 bases left in between. DNA of the CDR3: TGTGCCAGCAGCTCTTCGGAGGTGAATAATTCACCCCTCCACTTT. Protein product: CASSSSEVNNSPLHF.

This clonotype is labeled as medium-sized. This chain joins TRBV28 and TRBJ2-7, with D maybe TRBD1 (5 bases). The germline CDR1 and CDR2 sequences are MDHEN and SYDVKM. The CDR3 runs 11 residues. The CDR3 DNA reads as TGTGCTGCCCAGGGAAACTACGAGCAGTACTTC. This encodes CAAQGNYEQYF. Combining the CDR3 with reference TRBV28 and TRBJ2-7 gives the whole variable domain DVKVTQSSRYLVKRTGEKVFLECVQDMDHENMFWYRQDPGLGLRLIYFSYDVKMKEKGDIPEGYSVSREKKERFSLILESASTNQTSMYLCAAQGNYEQYFGPGTRLTVT.

This clonotype was counted only a few times. The chain uses TRBV5-1 and TRBJ2-1; no definite D call. Germline V gene lookup returns CDR1 SGHRS and CDR2 YFSETQ. V gave up 1 base and J gave up 5 bases, with 7 bases separating them. CDR3 length equals 13 residues. The CDR3 bases are TGCGCCAGCAGCTTGCAACAAAACAATGAGCAGTTCTTC. It specifies CASSLQQNNEQFF.

This clonotype was counted at least ten times. This chain joins TRBV14 and TRBJ2-7; D uncertain. Trimming removed 5 bases at V and 3 bases at J, with 11 bases between. The CDR3 covers 13 residues. From germline, CDR1 is SGHDN and CDR2 FVKESK. The CDR3 bases are TGTGCCAGCAGCAGCAGGTCCCTCTACGAGCAGTACTTC. Translating it yields CASSSRSLYEQYF.

Many counts were recorded for this clonotype. The DNA of the CDR3 is TGTGCCAGCAGCTTAGGTCCGGGTATGAACACTGAAGCTTTCTTT. The encoded protein is CASSLGPGMNTEAFF. The chain combines TRBV11-2 with TRBJ1-1, with D unresolved. Looked up from germline, CDR1 is SGHAT and CDR2 is FQNNGV. Trimming took 1 base from V and 0 from J, leaving 9 bases between them. The CDR3 extends over 15 amino acids.

This clonotype was seen just once. The chain recombines TRBV5-4 with TRBJ1-2; 9 bases align to TRBD1. Germline CDR1 reads SGHNT; CDR2 reads YYREEE (reference sequence). Trimming at V came to 6 bases and at J to 7 bases, leaving 4 bases not matched to a gene. The CDR3 length is 12 residues. The CDR3 region has the DNA TGTGCCAGCACCCGGGACAGGGCTGGCTACACCTTC. Translation: CASTRDRAGYTF.

Ten or more counts support this clonotype. The chain has TRBV27 and TRBJ2-3; TRBD2 might be the D (5 bases). Trimming stripped 2 bases from V and 4 bases from J, with 10 bases between. The CDR3 consists of 14 residues. Germline V CDR1 and CDR2: MNHEY, SMNVEV (reference sequence). CDR3 DNA sequence: TGTGCCAGCAGTTTAATGAGGGCCGCAGATACGCAGTATTTT. Protein product: CASSLMRAADTQYF.

The chain couples TRBV28 to TRBJ2-3; D uncertain. The CDR3 covers 14 residues. Per the germline V gene, CDR1 is MDHEN and CDR2 is SYDVKM. V gave up 2 bases and J gave up 7 bases, with 13 bases separating them. This CDR3 reads CASSLTQAYYTQYF. The CDR3 DNA reads as TGTGCCAGCAGTTTAACGCAGGCCTACTATACGCAGTATTTT.

The rearrangement joins TRBV20-1 to TRBJ1-5, with unresolved D. CDR1 DFQATT and CDR2 SNEGSKA come from the germline V gene (reference sequence). The CDR3 contains 13 residues. Trimming took off 0 bases at V and 9 bases at J, with 12 bases between the two ends. CDR3 amino acids: CSARDYDGRPQHF. As DNA, the CDR3 is TGCAGTGCTAGAGATTATGATGGCCGGCCCCAGCATTTT.

V is TRBV2 and J is TRBJ2-2; 7 bases fit TRBD1. The V gene's germline CDR1 is SNHLY and CDR2 FYNNEI. With V trimmed by 7 bases and J by 1 base, 3 bases remained unmatched. This CDR3 comprises 14 residues. CDR3 sequence: CASTGTENTGELFF. In DNA form, the CDR3 reads TGTGCCAGCACCGGGACAGAGAACACCGGGGAGCTGTTTTTT.

This clonotype was counted between two and nine times. The rearrangement joins TRBV28 to TRBJ2-7, with 10 bases that match TRBD1. Germline CDR1 and CDR2: MDHEN and SYDVKM. This CDR3 spans 14 amino acids. Trimming took 5 bases from V and 4 from J; bases not matched to a gene: 5. This CDR3 is CASSTGQGGYEQYF. The CDR3 DNA follows: TGTGCCAGCAGTACCGGACAGGGGGGATACGAGCAGTACTTC.

This clonotype came up a few times. The V call is TRBV2, the J call TRBJ2-1; no reliable D call. With 10 bases removed from V and 0 bases from J, the gap between germline ends came to 16 bases. Per germline, CDR1 SNHLY and CDR2 FYNNEI. The CDR3 extends over 15 amino acids. CDR3 protein: CATTLSASSYNEQFF. The CDR3, as DNA: TGTGCCACCACTCTAAGCGCCAGCTCCTACAATGAGCAGTTCTTC.

This chain links TRBV6-2 or TRBV6-3 with TRBJ1-5, with D maybe TRBD1 (6 bases). CDR1 and CDR2 (germline): MNHEY, SVGEGT. The CDR3 contains 13 residues. V was clipped by 7 bases and J by 6 bases, with 13 bases between them. The chain's CDR3 is CASIPGVSQPQHF. CDR3 bases: TGTGCCAGCATCCCAGGGGTGAGTCAGCCCCAGCATTTT.

This clonotype was counted ten times or more. DNA for the CDR3: TGTGCCAGCAGCGTCCAGCAAGCGGGAGGTTTAGATACGCAGTATTTT. Its translation: CASSVQQAGGLDTQYF. This chain links TRBV9 with TRBJ2-3; TRBD2 matches at 9 bases. The CDR3 covers 16 residues. The germline gives CDR1 SGDLS, CDR2 YYNGEE. The V and J ends lost 2 bases and 5 bases, in that order; junction bases with no gene match: 9.

About this clonotype: This sequence is one base from a far larger clone and is likely a read error. This chain connects TRBV6-1 to TRBJ2-2; no definite D call. This CDR3 contains 13 residues. Germline V CDR1 and CDR2: MNHNS, SASEGT. V dropped 5 bases and J dropped 9 bases, with 13 bases sitting between them. CDR3 sequence reads: CASSSKATRELFF. CDR3 coding DNA: TGTGCCAGCAGTTCCAAGGCTACCAGGGAGCTGTTTTTT.

The chain carries TRBV29-1 and TRBJ2-1, with 7 bases aligning to TRBD2. Losses at the gene ends were 8 bases for V and 4 bases for J; bases not matched to a gene: 17. The CDR3 is 16 amino acids. Germline assignment: CDR1 SQVTM and CDR2 ANQGSEA. The CDR3 here is CSPLPYLAGDYNEQFF. In DNA, the CDR3 is TGCAGCCCTCTCCCCTATTTGGCGGGGGATTACAATGAGCAGTTCTTC.

In its sample, this clonotype was seen a few times. The chain has TRBV10-2 and TRBJ2-5; a weak D match, TRBD1 (5 bases). The germline V gene encodes CDR1 WSHSY and CDR2 SAAADI. V lost 2 bases and J lost 7, with 8 bases in between. The CDR3 loop spans 12 amino acids. The CDR3 is CASSEPQGTQYF. DNA for the CDR3: TGCGCCAGCAGTGAGCCCCAGGGGACCCAGTACTTC.

J is TRBJ2-7 and V is TRBV28; 10 positions agree with TRBD1. After removal of 5 bases from V and 5 bases from J, the junction contained 9 bases not matched to a gene. This CDR3 contains 15 residues. Germline CDR1 is MDHEN and CDR2 is SYDVKM. This CDR3 is CASSTPGTGVHEQYF. CDR3 DNA sequence: TGTGCCAGCAGTACACCCGGGACAGGGGTTCACGAGCAGTACTTC.